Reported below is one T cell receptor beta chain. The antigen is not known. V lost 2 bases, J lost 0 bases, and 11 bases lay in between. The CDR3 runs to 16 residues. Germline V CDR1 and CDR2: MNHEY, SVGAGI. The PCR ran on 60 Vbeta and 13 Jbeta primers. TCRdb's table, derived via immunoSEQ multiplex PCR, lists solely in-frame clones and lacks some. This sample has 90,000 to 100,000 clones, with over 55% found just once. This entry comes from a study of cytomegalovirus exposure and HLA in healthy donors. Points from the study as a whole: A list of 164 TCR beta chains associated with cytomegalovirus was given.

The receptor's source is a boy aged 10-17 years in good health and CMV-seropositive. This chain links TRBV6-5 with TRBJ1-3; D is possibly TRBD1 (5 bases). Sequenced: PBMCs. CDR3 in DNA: TGTGCCAGCAGTTACGGGCGGGGGACCTCTGGAAACACCATATATTTT. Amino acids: CASSYGRGTSGNTIYF.